A selection of T cell receptor beta chains follows, all from one sample in a study of blood T cells in healthy people across ages. TCRdb redid the calling of the 5' RACE reads with MiXCR, one entry per CDR3 protein. The data contain about a million distinct CDR3 sequences, more than 30% of them singletons. The sequenced material came from blood. The source is a man aged 18 to 35 in good health. The CDR3 runs from the conserved cysteine through the conserved F or W. A D gene is named only where the DNA matches it firmly. A clone size is listed for some rows: how often the clone was seen (once, few, many), or a class if it is expanded.

TGTGCCAGCAGTTTCGGGACAGGGCACTTGAACACTGAAGCTTTCTTT | CASSFGTGHLNTEAFF | TRBV27 | - | TRBD1 | TRBJ1-1
TGTGCCACCCAGACCCGACTAGCGGGGGGTGATGAGCAGTTCTTC | CATQTRLAGGDEQFF | TRBV7-9 | few | TRBD2 | TRBJ2-1
TGTGCCAGCAGTAACGGGCTCGGTGACTCCTATAATTCACCCCTCCACTTT | CASSNGLGDSYNSPLHF | TRBV6-2/TRBV6-3 | few | - | TRBJ1-6
TGTGCCAGCAGCCGGACAGCGAGTTGGCCCCAGCATTTT | CASSRTASWPQHF | TRBV16 | - | - | TRBJ1-5
TGTGCCAGCAGTGAACCTGACAGCTCCTACGAGCAGTACTTC | CASSEPDSSYEQYF | TRBV6-1 | - | - | TRBJ2-7
TGTGCCAGCAGTTACTTCCGGGACAGGGGTAGAGGTCAGCCCCAGCATTTT | CASSYFRDRGRGQPQHF | TRBV6-2/TRBV6-3 | - | TRBD1 | TRBJ1-5
TGTGCCAGCAGCTTGATTGCAGGTCGGGATTCACCCCTCCACTTT | CASSLIAGRDSPLHF | TRBV5-6 | few | - | TRBJ1-6
TGTGCCAGCACCCGGTCGGATATGAACACTGAAGCTTTCTTT | CASTRSDMNTEAFF | TRBV6-6 | - | - | TRBJ1-1
TGTGCCAGCAGCAGCGTGACAGGGGAAAGCACAGATACGCAGTATTTT | CASSSVTGESTDTQYF | TRBV21-1 | - | - | TRBJ2-3
TGCAGCGCAGGTACACCCAAGACCAGAGAGACCCAGTACTTC | CSAGTPKTRETQYF | TRBV29-1 | few | - | TRBJ2-5
TGTGCCAGCAGCCAAGGGGACACCCAAGAGACCCAGTACTTC | CASSQGDTQETQYF | TRBV3-1 | once | - | TRBJ2-5
TGCAGTGCTTCCCCCGGGACAGTCTATGGCTGCACCTTC | CSASPGTVYGCTF | TRBV20-1 | - | TRBD1 | TRBJ1-2
TGCGCCAGCAGCCAGAGTAAAAAGACAGGAGCAACTAATGAAAAACTGTTTTTT | CASSQSKKTGATNEKLFF | TRBV4-1 | - | - | TRBJ1-4
TGTGCCAGCAGTCCATGGGGCCTCATGAACACTGAAGCTTTCTTT | CASSPWGLMNTEAFF | TRBV27 | few | - | TRBJ1-1
TGTGCCAGCAGCTTAAGGGGAGCGGGGGGGGGCTACAATGAGCAGTTCTTC | CASSLRGAGGGYNEQFF | TRBV7-3 | - | TRBD2 | TRBJ2-1
TGTGCCAGCAGCTCCTTTCCAGGGGGCTATGGCTACACCTTC | CASSSFPGGYGYTF | TRBV7-6 | - | TRBD1 | TRBJ1-2
TGCAGTGCTATAGGACTAGCCAATGAGCAGTTCTTC | CSAIGLANEQFF | TRBV20-1 | - | TRBD2 | TRBJ2-1
TGTGCCAGCAAAGAGGGGGGCTTAAATGAGCAGTTCTTC | CASKEGGLNEQFF | TRBV2 | - | - | TRBJ2-1
TGCGCCAGCAGCCAAGCTCGGGCCCTGAGTTACACAGATACGCAGTATTTT | CASSQARALSYTDTQYF | TRBV4-1 | - | - | TRBJ2-3
TGTGCCAGCAGTGATCCGGGACAGGGTGTTAATGAAGCTTTCTTT | CASSDPGQGVNEAFF | TRBV12-3/TRBV12-4 | few | TRBD1 | TRBJ1-1
TGCAGTGCTAGCGCTTACCCCTACGAGCAGTACTTC | CSASAYPYEQYF | TRBV20-1 | many | - | TRBJ2-7
TGTGCCATCAGTGAATACGGAGATAGCAATCAGCCCCGGCATTTT | CAISEYGDSNQPRHF | TRBV10-3 | - | - | TRBJ1-5
TGTGTCAGCAGCTTTAGCGGGGAGGGTATGGATACGCAGTATTTT | CVSSFSGEGMDTQYF | TRBV7-2 | - | TRBD2 | TRBJ2-3
TGTGCCAGCAGTTTGGCAAAGCTCCCGAGAACAGATACGCAGTATTTT | CASSLAKLPRTDTQYF | TRBV12-3/TRBV12-4 | - | - | TRBJ2-3
TGTGCCAGGAACCGCATAGCGGGGTTCACAGATACGCAGTATTTT | CARNRIAGFTDTQYF | TRBV2 | once | TRBD2 | TRBJ2-3
TGTGCCAGCAGCTTACCGACCAGCACAGATACGCAGTATTTT | CASSLPTSTDTQYF | TRBV7-2 | many | - | TRBJ2-3
TGTGCCAGCAGCTTAGCGGAGGCTAACTATGGCTACACCTTC | CASSLAEANYGYTF | TRBV7-2 | - | - | TRBJ1-2
TGCAGCGTTGCGACCAGGGTCAGCTACGAGCAGTACTTC | CSVATRVSYEQYF | TRBV29-1 | - | - | TRBJ2-7
TGTGCCAGCAGCCCGACCGGGGCCCTAGCCACAGATACGCAGTATTTT | CASSPTGALATDTQYF | TRBV7-2 | - | - | TRBJ2-3
TGTGCCAGCAGACCTACGGACAGGGTGAGTGAGCAGTTCTTC | CASRPTDRVSEQFF | TRBV6-5 | - | TRBD1 | TRBJ2-1
TGCAGCGTTAAGATAGGACTCAGCAACACTGAAGCTTTCTTT | CSVKIGLSNTEAFF | TRBV29-1 | - | - | TRBJ1-1
TGCAGTGCCATCTATGGGGGACACTATGGCTACACCTTC | CSAIYGGHYGYTF | TRBV20-1 | - | - | TRBJ1-2
TGCAGTGCTAGAGCCTCCGGGATTGGGGTGTCAGAGACCCAGTACTTC | CSARASGIGVSETQYF | TRBV20-1 | few | - | TRBJ2-5
TGTGCCAGCACTCCAGCAGGGGAATCACCCCTCCACTTT | CASTPAGESPLHF | TRBV6-5 | few | - | TRBJ1-6